Presented here are 8 T cell receptor beta chains from one specimen sequenced in a study of blood T cells in healthy people across ages. With a J-beta primer mix and a sample-barcoded 5' primer, a second PCR ran 7 to 11 cycles. TCRdb re-derived calls from the 5' RACE reads in MiXCR, one entry per CDR3 protein. The profile shows about 2 million distinct CDR3 sequences, about 50% of them singletons. Sequencing was done on a sample of blood. The receptors were gathered from a woman between 40 and 50 years old in good health.

This clonotype has more than one count but fewer than ten. The chain uses TRBV20-1 and TRBJ1-4; a weak D match, TRBD1 (5 bases). This CDR3 is built from 15 residues. Germline V gene sequence: CDR1 DFQATT, CDR2 SNEGSKA (reference sequence). V lost 2 bases to trimming and J lost 0 bases, with 10 bases between them. CDR3 sequence: CSARWQGATNEKLFF. In DNA form, the CDR3 reads TGCAGTGCTAGATGGCAGGGTGCAACTAATGAAAAACTGTTTTTT.

The chain joins TRBV5-4 to TRBJ2-7; TRBD1 matches at 7 bases. Germline-derived CDR1 and CDR2 are SGHNT and YYREEE (reference sequence). V shed 7 bases and J 2 bases; nucleotides not matched to a gene: 12. This CDR3 spans 15 amino acids. The DNA of the CDR3 is TGTGCCAGCGGCCCGGCGACAGGGTCCACCTACGAGCAGTACTTC. This sequence encodes CASGPATGSTYEQYF.

In this sample, this clonotype turned up a few times. V and J are TRBV20-1 and TRBJ2-5; D is unresolved. The V end lost 1 base, the J end lost 2 bases, and 14 bases lay between the germline ends. Germline V lookup: CDR1 DFQATT, CDR2 SNEGSKA (reference sequence). The CDR3 loop spans 15 amino acids. The CDR3 DNA reads as TGCAGTGCTAGAGTCATCGGACGGATTCAAGAGACCCAGTACTTC. Encoded protein: CSARVIGRIQETQYF.

This clonotype was found a few times. The CDR3 sequence: CASRYDDIYNEQFF. In DNA form, the CDR3 reads TGTGCCAGCCGATATGATGACATTTACAATGAGCAGTTCTTC. The V and J genes are TRBV7-2 and TRBJ2-1; D call uncertain. Deletions cut 8 bases from V and 4 bases from J, with 15 bases between. CDR1 and CDR2 (germline): SGHTA, FQGNSA. The CDR3 contains 14 residues.

This clonotype has more than one count but fewer than ten. This sequence joins TRBV28 and TRBJ2-5; D is unresolved. The V gene's germline CDR1 is MDHEN and CDR2 SYDVKM. The ends were cut back, 2 bases at V and 7 bases at J, with 14 bases in the middle. This CDR3 region has 14 residues. CDR3: CASSLGPSFATQYF. The CDR3 nucleotides are TGTGCCAGCAGTTTAGGTCCCTCATTCGCGACCCAGTACTTC.

The rearrangement links TRBV28 to TRBJ2-7, with D tentatively TRBD2 (6 bases). Germline V gene lookup returns CDR1 MDHEN and CDR2 SYDVKM. Trimming cost V 1 base and J 6 bases, with 22 bases left between them. There are 17 residues in the CDR3. The CDR3 sequence is CASSLYDTAGLGGEQYF. The CDR3 coding sequence is TGTGCCAGCAGTTTATATGATACGGCAGGGCTGGGGGGCGAGCAGTACTTC.

This clonotype was seen only a few times. V and J are TRBV20-1 and TRBJ2-1; the match to TRBD2 covers 8 bases. The V segment lost 1 base and the J segment 4 bases; nucleotides outside the gene matches: 18. This CDR3 comprises 19 residues. From germline, CDR1 is DFQATT and CDR2 SNEGSKA (reference sequence). In DNA, the CDR3 is TGCAGTGCTAGAGCGGGACTAGGAGCATCGGGCGAAAAGTACAATGAGCAGTTCTTC. This codes for CSARAGLGASGEKYNEQFF.

This clonotype appeared a single time. One junction end does not reproduce the germline sequence, and a read error may be involved. V gene TRBV5-1 combines with J gene TRBJ2-1; D is perhaps TRBD1 or TRBD2 (8 bases each). The CDR3 runs 14 residues. Germline values: CDR1 SGHRS, CDR2 YFSETQ. Here the CDR3 reads CVSSGGQVRNEQFF. The DNA of the CDR3 is TGCGTCAGCAGCGGGGGACAGGTGAGGAATGAGCAGTTCTTC.